The 8 T cell receptor beta chains given below trace back to one sample, sequenced in a study of neoadjuvant anti-PD-1 for oral cavity cancer. Profiled with immunoSEQ multiplex PCR; TCRdb holds only in-frame clones, not every one. The table has around 37,000 clones, around 40% seen once. Regarding time point: after neoadjuvant nivolumab, at surgical resection. The source material was tumor tissue, sampled after nivolumab (anti-PD-1) treatment. The receptors come from a person aged 35-79 years with oral cavity squamous cell carcinoma.

The J gene is TRBJ1-2, the V gene TRBV19; 7 positions match TRBD1. Trimming took 6 bases from V and 5 from J; bases not matched to a gene: 6. The CDR3 loop spans 13 amino acids. CDR1 and CDR2 from the germline V gene are LNHDA and SQIVND (reference sequence). The CDR3 here is CASRSGQQYGYTF. CDR3 nucleotide sequence: TGTGCCAGTAGGTCGGGACAGCAATATGGCTACACCTTC.

The CDR3 coding sequence is TGTGCCAGCAGCTTGGAACAGGGGAGGGGAAGAGAAGATACGCAGTATTTT. Residues: CASSLEQGRGREDTQYF. The J gene is TRBJ2-3, the V gene TRBV5-6; possibly TRBD1 or TRBD2 for D (7 bases each). Trimming cost V 0 bases and J 5 bases, with 19 bases left between them. Germline CDR1 SGHDT, CDR2 YYEEEE. The length of the CDR3 is 17 residues.

The V and J genes are TRBV5-1 and TRBJ1-1, with D tentatively TRBD1 (6 bases). V was cut by 5 bases and J by 4 bases, with 12 bases left in between. CDR3 length: 13 residues. From germline, CDR1 is SGHRS and CDR2 YFSETQ. CDR3 nucleotide sequence: TGCGCCAGCAGTTTACAGGGTTTCACTGAAGCTTTCTTT. Protein product: CASSLQGFTEAFF.

The V call is TRBV29-1, the J call TRBJ2-5; the D call may be TRBD1 or TRBD2 (5 bases each). V lost 7 bases and J lost 5, with 14 bases in between. In germline, CDR1 is SQVTM, CDR2 ANQGSEA. The CDR3 consists of 12 residues. In nucleotides, the CDR3 is TGCAGCGCTGGGGGTGGGGAGGAGACCCAGTACTTC. It encodes CSAGGGEETQYF.

This clone occurred once. This rearrangement joins TRBV21-1 to TRBJ1-6; the tabulated D call, TRBD1, remains unverified against the DNA. TRBV21-1 is a pseudogene locus. This CDR3 comprises 15 residues. This chain's CDR3 is CASSKVCQNNSPLHF. The CDR3 region has the DNA TGTGCCAGCAGCAAAGTATGTCAGAATAATTCACCCCTCCACTTT.

The V and J genes are TRBV6-6 and TRBJ1-2; D may be TRBD1 (5 bases). This CDR3 is 11 amino acids long. V lost 8 bases to trimming and J lost 7 bases, with 11 bases between them. Germline CDR1 reads MNHNY; CDR2 reads SVGAGI (reference sequence). CDR3 nucleotide sequence: TGTGCCAGCCTCAGGGAGGTTGGCTACACCTTC. Translation: CASLREVGYTF.

This clone has a handful of counts. The gene calls are TRBV9 and TRBJ2-5; a weak D match, TRBD1 (7 bases). CDR3 length: 15 residues. V lost 1 base and J lost 2, with 12 bases in between. Germline V gene sequence: CDR1 SGDLS, CDR2 YYNGEE. Here the CDR3 reads CASSVQGGPQETQYF. CDR3 coding DNA: TGTGCCAGCAGCGTACAGGGGGGCCCGCAAGAGACCCAGTACTTC.

The genes are TRBV7-3 and TRBJ1-6; possibly TRBD1 for D (6 bases). V gave up 3 bases and J gave up 5 bases, with 14 bases separating them. This CDR3 region has 16 residues. CDR1 and CDR2 from the germline V gene are SGHTA and FQGTGA. The CDR3 nucleotides read TGTGCCAGCAGCTTCCTGGGGGCAGGTAATAATTCACCCCTCCACTTT. Translation: CASSFLGAGNNSPLHF.